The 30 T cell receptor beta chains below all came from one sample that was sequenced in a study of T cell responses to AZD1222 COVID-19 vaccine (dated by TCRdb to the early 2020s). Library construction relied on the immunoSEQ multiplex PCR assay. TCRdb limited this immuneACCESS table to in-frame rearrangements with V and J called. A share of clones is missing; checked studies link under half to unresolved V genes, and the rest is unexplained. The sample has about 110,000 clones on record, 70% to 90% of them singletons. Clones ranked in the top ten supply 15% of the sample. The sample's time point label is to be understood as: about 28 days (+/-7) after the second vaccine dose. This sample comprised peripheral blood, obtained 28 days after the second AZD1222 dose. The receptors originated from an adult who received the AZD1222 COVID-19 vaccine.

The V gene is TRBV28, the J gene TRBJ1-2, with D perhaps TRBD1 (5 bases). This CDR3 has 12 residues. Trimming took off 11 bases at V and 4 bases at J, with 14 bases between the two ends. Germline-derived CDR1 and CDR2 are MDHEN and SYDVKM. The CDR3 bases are TGTGCCTCGGGGCAGCCCAGCTATGGCTACACCTTC. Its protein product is CASGQPSYGYTF.

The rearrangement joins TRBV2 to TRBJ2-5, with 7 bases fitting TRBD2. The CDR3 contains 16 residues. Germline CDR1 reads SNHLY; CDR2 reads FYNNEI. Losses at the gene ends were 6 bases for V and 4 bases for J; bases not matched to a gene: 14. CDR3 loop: CASSPVGGTLGETQYF. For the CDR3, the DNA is TGTGCCAGCAGCCCGGTGGGGGGGACCCTGGGAGAGACCCAGTACTTC.

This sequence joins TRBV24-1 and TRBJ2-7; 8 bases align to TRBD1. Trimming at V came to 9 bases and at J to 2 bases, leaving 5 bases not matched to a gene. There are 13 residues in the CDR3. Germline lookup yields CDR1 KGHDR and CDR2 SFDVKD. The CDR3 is CATGGQGTYEQYF. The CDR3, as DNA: TGTGCCACCGGTGGACAGGGTACCTACGAGCAGTACTTC.

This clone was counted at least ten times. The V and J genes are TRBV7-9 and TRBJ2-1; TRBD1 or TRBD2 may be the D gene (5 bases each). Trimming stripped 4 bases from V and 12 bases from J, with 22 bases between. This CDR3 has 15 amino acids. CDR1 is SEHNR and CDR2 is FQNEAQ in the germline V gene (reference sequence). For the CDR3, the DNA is TGTGCCAGCAGCTCTGTCCGGACAACCGTTGGAGGGCAGTTCTTC. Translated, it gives CASSSVRTTVGGQFF.

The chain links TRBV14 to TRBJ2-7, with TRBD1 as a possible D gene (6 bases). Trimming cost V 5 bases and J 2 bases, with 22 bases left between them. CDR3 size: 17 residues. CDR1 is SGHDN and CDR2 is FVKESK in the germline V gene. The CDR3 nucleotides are TGTGCCAGCAGCACCCGGGACACACTCCGGGCACCCTACGAGCAGTACTTC. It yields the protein CASSTRDTLRAPYEQYF.

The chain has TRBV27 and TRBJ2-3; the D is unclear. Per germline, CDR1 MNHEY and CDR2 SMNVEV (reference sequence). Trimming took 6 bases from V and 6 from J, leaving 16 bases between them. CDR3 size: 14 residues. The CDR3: CASRLVDAADTQYF. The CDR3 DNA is TGTGCCAGCAGATTAGTCGACGCAGCGGATACGCAGTATTTT.

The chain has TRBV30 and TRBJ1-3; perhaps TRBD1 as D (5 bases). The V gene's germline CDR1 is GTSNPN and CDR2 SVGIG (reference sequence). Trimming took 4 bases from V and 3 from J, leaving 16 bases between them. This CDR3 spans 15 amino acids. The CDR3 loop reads CAWTIGVAGGNTIYF. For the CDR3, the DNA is TGTGCCTGGACCATAGGGGTAGCTGGTGGAAACACCATATATTTT.

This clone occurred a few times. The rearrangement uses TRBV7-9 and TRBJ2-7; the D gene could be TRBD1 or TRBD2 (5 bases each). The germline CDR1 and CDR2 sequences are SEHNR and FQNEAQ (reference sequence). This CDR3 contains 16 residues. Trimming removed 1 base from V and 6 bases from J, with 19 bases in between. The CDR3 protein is CASSLGTTGRSGEQYF. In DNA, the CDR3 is TGTGCCAGCAGCTTAGGGACGACGGGACGTTCGGGCGAGCAGTACTTC.

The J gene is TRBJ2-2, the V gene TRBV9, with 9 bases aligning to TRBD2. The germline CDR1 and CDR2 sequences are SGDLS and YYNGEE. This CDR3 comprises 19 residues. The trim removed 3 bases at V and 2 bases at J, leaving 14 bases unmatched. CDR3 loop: CASSAQLAGRYSNTGELFF. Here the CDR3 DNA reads TGTGCCAGCAGCGCTCAACTAGCGGGCCGGTATAGTAACACCGGGGAGCTGTTTTTT. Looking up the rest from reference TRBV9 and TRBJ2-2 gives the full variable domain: DSGVTQTPKHLITATGQRVTLRCSPRSGDLSVYWYQQSLDQGLQFLIQYYNGEERAKGNILERFSAQQFPDLHSELNLSSLELGDSALYFCASSAQLAGRYSNTGELFFGEGSRLTVL.

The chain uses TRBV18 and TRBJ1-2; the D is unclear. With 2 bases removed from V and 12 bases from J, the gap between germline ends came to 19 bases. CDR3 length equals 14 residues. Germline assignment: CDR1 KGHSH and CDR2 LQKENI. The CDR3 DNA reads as TGTGCCAGCTCACCAGGGTGGTTTAGTCGGCGGAACACCTTC. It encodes CASSPGWFSRRNTF.

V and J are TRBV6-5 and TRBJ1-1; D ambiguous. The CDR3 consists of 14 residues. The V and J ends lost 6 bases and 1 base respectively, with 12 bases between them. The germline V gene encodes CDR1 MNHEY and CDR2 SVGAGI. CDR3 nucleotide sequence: TGTGCCAGCAGCCCCCGAAGGGAGAACACTGAAGCTTTCTTT. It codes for CASSPRRENTEAFF.

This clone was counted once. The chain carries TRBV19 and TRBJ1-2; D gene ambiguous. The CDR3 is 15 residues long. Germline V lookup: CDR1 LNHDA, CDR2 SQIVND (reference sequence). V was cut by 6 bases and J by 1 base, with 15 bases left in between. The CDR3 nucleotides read TGTGCCAGTAGCCCCCAGGCAACTGTTAACTATGGCTACACCTTC. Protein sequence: CASSPQATVNYGYTF.

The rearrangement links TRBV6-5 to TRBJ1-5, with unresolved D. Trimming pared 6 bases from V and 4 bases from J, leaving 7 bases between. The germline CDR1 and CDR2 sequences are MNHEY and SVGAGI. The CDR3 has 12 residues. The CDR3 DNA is TGTGCCAGCAGCGCAGTGAATCAGCCCCAGCATTTT. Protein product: CASSAVNQPQHF.

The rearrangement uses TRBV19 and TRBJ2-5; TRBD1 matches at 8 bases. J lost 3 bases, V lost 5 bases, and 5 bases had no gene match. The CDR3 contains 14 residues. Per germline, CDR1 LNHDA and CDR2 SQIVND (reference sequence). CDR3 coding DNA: TGTGCCAGTAGTTACACAGGGGGTGAAGAGACCCAGTACTTC. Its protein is CASSYTGGEETQYF.

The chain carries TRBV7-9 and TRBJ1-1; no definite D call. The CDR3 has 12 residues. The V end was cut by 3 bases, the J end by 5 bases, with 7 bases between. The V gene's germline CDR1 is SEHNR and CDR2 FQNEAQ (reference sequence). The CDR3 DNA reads TGTGCCAGCAGCTTGGGGTGGACTGAAGCTTTCTTT. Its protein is CASSLGWTEAFF.

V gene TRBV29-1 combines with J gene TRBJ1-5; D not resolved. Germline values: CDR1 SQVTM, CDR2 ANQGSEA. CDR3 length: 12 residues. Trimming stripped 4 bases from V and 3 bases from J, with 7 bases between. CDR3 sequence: CSVGQINQPQHF. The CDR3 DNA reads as TGCAGCGTTGGGCAGATCAATCAGCCCCAGCATTTT.

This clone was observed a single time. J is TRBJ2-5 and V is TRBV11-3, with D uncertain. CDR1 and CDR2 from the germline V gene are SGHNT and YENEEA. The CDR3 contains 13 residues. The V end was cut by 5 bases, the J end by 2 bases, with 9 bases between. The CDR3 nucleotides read TGTGCCAGCAGCAATACCGAACAAGAGACCCAGTACTTC. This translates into CASSNTEQETQYF.

The CDR3 is CASSQEGTSGLPYNEQFF. The DNA for the CDR3 is TGTGCCAGCAGCCAAGAAGGGACTAGCGGGTTACCTTACAATGAGCAGTTCTTC. J is TRBJ2-1 and V is TRBV3-1 (or the pseudogene TRBV3-2), with 12 bases matching TRBD2. Germline lookup yields CDR1 LGHDT and CDR2 YNNKEL (reference sequence). V gave up 0 bases and J gave up 4 bases; unmatched junction bases: 7. CDR3 length: 18 residues.

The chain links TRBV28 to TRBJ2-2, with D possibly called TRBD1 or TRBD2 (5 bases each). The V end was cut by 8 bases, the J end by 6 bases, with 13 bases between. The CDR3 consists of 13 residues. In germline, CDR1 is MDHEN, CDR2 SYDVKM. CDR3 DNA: TGTGCCAGCTACGAGGGACGGCCCGGGGAGCTGTTTTTT. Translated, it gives CASYEGRPGELFF.

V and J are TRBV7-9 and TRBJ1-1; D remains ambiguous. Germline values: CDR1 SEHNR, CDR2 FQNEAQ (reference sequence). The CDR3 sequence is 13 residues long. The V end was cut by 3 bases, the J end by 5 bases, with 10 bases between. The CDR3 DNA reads TGTGCCAGCAGCTTGCGGTTGGGGACTGAAGCTTTCTTT. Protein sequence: CASSLRLGTEAFF.

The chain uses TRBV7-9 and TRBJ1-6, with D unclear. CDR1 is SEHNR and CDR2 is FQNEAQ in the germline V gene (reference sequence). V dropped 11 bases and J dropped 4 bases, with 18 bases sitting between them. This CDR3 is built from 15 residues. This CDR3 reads CASRAEGPYNSPLHF. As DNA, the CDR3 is TGTGCCTCTCGGGCAGAAGGCCCTTATAATTCACCCCTCCACTTT.

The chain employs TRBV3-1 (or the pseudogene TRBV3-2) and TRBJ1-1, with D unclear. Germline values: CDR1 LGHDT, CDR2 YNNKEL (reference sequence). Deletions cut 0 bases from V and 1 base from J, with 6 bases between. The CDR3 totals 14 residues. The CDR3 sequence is CASSQDVGNTEAFF. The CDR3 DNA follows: TGTGCCAGCAGCCAAGATGTGGGGAACACTGAAGCTTTCTTT.

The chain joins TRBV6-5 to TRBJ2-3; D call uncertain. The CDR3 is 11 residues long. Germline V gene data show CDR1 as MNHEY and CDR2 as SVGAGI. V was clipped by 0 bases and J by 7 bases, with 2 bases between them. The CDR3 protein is CASSYSNTQYF. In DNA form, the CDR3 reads TGTGCCAGCAGTTACTCGAATACGCAGTATTTT.

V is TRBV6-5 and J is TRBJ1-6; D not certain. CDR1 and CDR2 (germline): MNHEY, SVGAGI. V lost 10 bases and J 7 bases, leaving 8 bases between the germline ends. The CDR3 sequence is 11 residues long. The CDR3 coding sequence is TGTGCCACCCTATCCAATTCACCCCTCCACTTT. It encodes CATLSNSPLHF.

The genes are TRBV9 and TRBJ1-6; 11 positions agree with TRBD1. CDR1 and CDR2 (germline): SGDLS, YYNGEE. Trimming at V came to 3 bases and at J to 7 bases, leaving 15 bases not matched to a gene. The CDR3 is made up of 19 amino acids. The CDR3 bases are TGTGCCAGCAGCGATGACCGGGGACAGGGGGTCTTAAGAAATTCACCCCTCCACTTT. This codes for CASSDDRGQGVLRNSPLHF.

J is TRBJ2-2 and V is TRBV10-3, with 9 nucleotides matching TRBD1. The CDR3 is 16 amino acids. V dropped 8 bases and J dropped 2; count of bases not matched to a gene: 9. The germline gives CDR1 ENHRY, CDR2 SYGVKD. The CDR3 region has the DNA TGTGCCATCTCCCGGGACAGGGCACCCAACACCGGGGAGCTGTTTTTT. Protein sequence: CAISRDRAPNTGELFF.

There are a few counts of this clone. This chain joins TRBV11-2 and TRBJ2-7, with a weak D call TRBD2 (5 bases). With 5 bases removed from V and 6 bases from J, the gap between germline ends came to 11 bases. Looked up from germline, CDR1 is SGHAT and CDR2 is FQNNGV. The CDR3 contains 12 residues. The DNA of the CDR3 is TGTGCCAGCAGCCCACCGGCGGGCGAGCAGTACTTC. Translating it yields CASSPPAGEQYF.

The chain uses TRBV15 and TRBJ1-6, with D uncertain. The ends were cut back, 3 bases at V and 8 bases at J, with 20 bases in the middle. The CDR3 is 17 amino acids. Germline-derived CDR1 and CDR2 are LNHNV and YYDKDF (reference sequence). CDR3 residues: CATSREDGIAGHSPLHF. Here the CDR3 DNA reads TGTGCCACCAGCAGGGAGGACGGAATTGCCGGTCATTCACCCCTCCACTTT.

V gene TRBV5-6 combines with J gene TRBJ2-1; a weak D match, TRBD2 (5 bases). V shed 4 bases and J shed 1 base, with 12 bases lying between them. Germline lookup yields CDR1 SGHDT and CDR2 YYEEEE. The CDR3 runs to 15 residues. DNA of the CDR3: TGTGCCAGCAGCCGGGTACGGGGTTCCTACAATGAGCAGTTCTTC. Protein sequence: CASSRVRGSYNEQFF.

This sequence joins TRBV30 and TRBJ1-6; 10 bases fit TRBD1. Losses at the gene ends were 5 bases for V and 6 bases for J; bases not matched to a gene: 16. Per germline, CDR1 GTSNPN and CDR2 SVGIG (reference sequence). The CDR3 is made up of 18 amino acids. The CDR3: CAWVPGQGIRRFNSPLHF. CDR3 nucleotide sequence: TGTGCCTGGGTTCCGGGACAGGGGATCCGAAGGTTTAATTCACCCCTCCACTTT.